This TCR beta chain was recorded in a study of blood T cell repertoires in COVID-19. Study details: Material from acute and convalescent COVID-19 was sourced from the United States, Italy and Spain.

Clones were sequenced by immunoSEQ multiplex PCR, and TCRdb holds only the in-frame ones, with some missing. The profile shows about 140,000 clones, about 82% of them singletons. The CDR3 spans 12 residues. V dropped 5 bases and J dropped 6 bases, with 9 bases sitting between them. Germline V gives CDR1 SGHAT, CDR2 FQNNGV. The sequence was obtained from a woman older than 75 with active or convalescent COVID-19. The chain combines TRBV11-2 with TRBJ2-3, with D maybe TRBD2 (5 bases). Sequences were obtained from peripheral blood. CDR3 protein: CASSASGDTQYF. The DNA of the CDR3 is TGTGCCAGCAGCGCAAGCGGTGATACGCAGTATTTT. Looking up the rest from reference TRBV11-2 and TRBJ2-3 gives the full variable domain: EAGVAQSPRYKIIEKRQSVAFWCNPISGHATLYWYQQILGQGPKLLIQFQNNGVVDDSQLPKDRFSAERLKGVDSTLKIQPAKLEDSAVYLCASSASGDTQYFGPGTRLTVL.